The 18 T cell receptor beta chains below were found in one sample sequenced in a study of T-cell memory formation after mild COVID-19. TCRdb processed the 5' RACE reads anew with MiXCR; each CDR3 protein has one entry. The sample yields roughly 320,000 distinct CDR3 sequences, 25% to 30% seen once. Material: PBMCs or a T cell subset sorted from them (not recorded which). Receptors originate from an adult woman who had mild COVID-19 (a few samples of this study predate the infection). Cell type and time point are not known.

This clonotype was counted only a few times. The chain joins TRBV12-3 or TRBV12-4 to TRBJ2-7; 7 nucleotides match TRBD2. The CDR3 extends over 15 amino acids. Trimming cost V 4 bases and J 0 bases; bases outside gene matches: 6. The CDR3 region has the DNA TGTGCCAGCAGTTCACGCGGGGGTTCCTCCTACGAGCAGTACTTC. This sequence encodes CASSSRGGSSYEQYF.

This clonotype occurred a few times. The chain employs TRBV4-1 and TRBJ2-5, with D possibly TRBD1 on 6 matching bases. The CDR3 is 14 residues long. Trimming pared 4 bases from V and 1 base from J, leaving 10 bases between. Germline-derived CDR1 and CDR2 are MGHRA and YSYEKL. The CDR3 DNA is TGCGCCAGCAGCCCCGGGGACATCCAAGAGACCCAGTACTTC. Amino acid sequence: CASSPGDIQETQYF.

The CDR3 sequence: CASRPQGGLAEAFF. CDR3 nucleotides: TGTGCCAGCAGACCTCAGGGGGGCCTCGCTGAAGCTTTCTTT. The V call is TRBV6-2 or TRBV6-3, the J call TRBJ1-1, with 7 bases identical to TRBD1. This CDR3 contains 14 residues. V was pared by 6 bases and J by 6 bases, with 10 bases of the junction left unmatched. CDR1 and CDR2 (germline): MNHEY, SVGEGT.

The chain couples TRBV20-1 to TRBJ2-1; D remains ambiguous. Germline CDR1 and CDR2: DFQATT and SNEGSKA (reference sequence). This CDR3 has 13 amino acids. Trimming pared 3 bases from V and 5 bases from J, leaving 11 bases between. The chain's CDR3 is CSARLALNNEQFF. DNA for the CDR3: TGCAGTGCTAGGCTTGCCCTAAACAATGAGCAGTTCTTC.

This clonotype was counted once. The CDR3 is CASSVGQLYEQYF. For the CDR3, the DNA is TGTGCCAGCAGCGTGGGACAGCTCTACGAGCAGTACTTC. The chain combines TRBV5-6 with TRBJ2-7; 7 bases map to TRBD1. In germline, CDR1 is SGHDT, CDR2 YYEEEE. The CDR3 extends over 13 amino acids. J gave up 3 bases and V 4 bases, and 4 bases lay outside the gene matches.

This clonotype was seen repeatedly, ten times or more. V usage is TRBV14 and J usage is TRBJ2-1; D remains ambiguous. Germline CDR1 and CDR2: SGHDN and FVKESK. The V and J ends lost 3 bases and 3 bases respectively, with 9 bases between them. The CDR3 is 14 amino acids. The CDR3 bases are TGTGCCAGCAGCCAGGGAACGAGCTACAATGAGCAGTTCTTC. It is translated as CASSQGTSYNEQFF.

The chain uses TRBV29-1 and TRBJ2-1; no clear D gene. The CDR3 has 14 amino acids. Trimming left V 3 bases short and J 0 bases short, with 9 bases between. The V gene's germline CDR1 is SQVTM and CDR2 ANQGSEA. The CDR3 region is CSVEAGSSYNEQFF. CDR3 DNA sequence: TGCAGCGTTGAGGCAGGCAGCTCCTACAATGAGCAGTTCTTC.

The DNA for the CDR3 is TGTGCCACCAGTGACAGGGTGGCCTACAATGAGCAGTTCTTC. Protein sequence: CATSDRVAYNEQFF. The chain links TRBV24-1 to TRBJ2-1, with D possibly TRBD1 on 5 matching bases. Trimming took 4 bases from V and 2 from J, leaving 8 bases between them. The CDR3 totals 14 residues. Germline-derived CDR1 and CDR2 are KGHDR and SFDVKD.

The V and J genes are TRBV5-1 and TRBJ2-5, with D unclear. Germline V CDR1 and CDR2: SGHRS, YFSETQ. The length of the CDR3 is 14 residues. Trimming removed 1 base at V and 5 bases at J, with 12 bases between. The CDR3 here is CASSLWLEGETQYF. CDR3 coding DNA: TGCGCCAGCAGCTTGTGGCTAGAAGGGGAGACCCAGTACTTC.

There are a few counts of this clonotype. The chain uses TRBV29-1 and TRBJ2-5; 8 positions match TRBD2. V lost 7 bases to trimming and J lost 9 bases; unmatched junction nucleotides: 7. The CDR3 is 11 residues long. Germline CDR1 reads SQVTM; CDR2 reads ANQGSEA. This CDR3 is CSGTGGGSQYF. The CDR3 coding sequence is TGCAGCGGGACGGGAGGGGGGTCCCAGTACTTC.

The chain has TRBV12-3 or TRBV12-4 and TRBJ2-7; 12 nucleotides match TRBD2. The junction had 3 bases not matched to a gene; V was cut back by 3 bases and J by 3 bases. This CDR3 is built from 15 residues. The CDR3 region has the DNA TGTGCCAGCAGTTTGGCGGGACTAGCGGGCTACGAGCAGTACTTC. It specifies CASSLAGLAGYEQYF.

V usage is TRBV7-6 and J usage is TRBJ1-1; D ambiguous. V gave up 4 bases and J gave up 5 bases, with 17 bases separating them. Germline V gene lookup returns CDR1 SGHVS and CDR2 FNYEAQ. The CDR3 length is 15 residues. CDR3 region: CASSWSRGSGTEAFF. The DNA for the CDR3 is TGTGCCAGCAGCTGGAGCCGAGGGTCGGGGACTGAAGCTTTCTTT.

The chain uses TRBV12-3 or TRBV12-4 and TRBJ1-6; D remains unclear. V was clipped by 2 bases and J by 15 bases, with 11 bases between them. The CDR3 loop spans 12 amino acids. The CDR3 nucleotides are TGTGCCAGCAGTTTACGAAAGCGATACCTCCACTTT. This sequence encodes CASSLRKRYLHF.

In its sample, this clonotype was seen a few times. The chain is built from TRBV19 and TRBJ1-3; a weak D match, TRBD1 (5 bases). Germline CDR1 LNHDA, CDR2 SQIVND (reference sequence). This CDR3 has 14 residues. V lost 7 bases, J lost 4 bases, and 14 bases lay in between. CDR3: CASNRGGSGNTIYF. Here the CDR3 DNA reads TGTGCCAGTAATCGTGGGGGATCCGGAAACACCATATATTTT.

The chain couples TRBV20-1 to TRBJ2-3; 7 bases agree with TRBD1. The trim removed 4 bases at V and 2 bases at J, leaving 6 bases unmatched. This CDR3 region has 14 residues. The germline gives CDR1 DFQATT, CDR2 SNEGSKA (reference sequence). The CDR3 DNA sequence: TGCAGTGCTACGGGACAGAGATCCACAGATACGCAGTATTTT. Protein: CSATGQRSTDTQYF.

This clonotype was found a few times. The chain has TRBV15 and TRBJ2-2; D perhaps matches TRBD1 (6 bases). This CDR3 spans 14 amino acids. Trimming left V 3 bases short and J 6 bases short, with 11 bases between. The V gene's germline CDR1 is LNHNV and CDR2 YYDKDF (reference sequence). CDR3 protein: CATSSEQGPGELFF. CDR3 nucleotide sequence: TGTGCCACCAGCAGTGAACAGGGCCCCGGGGAGCTGTTTTTT.

This clonotype was found a few times. This chain joins TRBV11-2 and TRBJ2-1, with D perhaps matching TRBD1 (5 bases). The CDR3 has 16 residues. Trimming removed 7 bases from V and 3 bases from J, with 19 bases in between. The germline gives CDR1 SGHAT, CDR2 FQNNGV. This CDR3 reads CASTLFGATNYNEQFF. As DNA, the CDR3 is TGTGCCAGCACCCTCTTTGGGGCCACCAACTACAATGAGCAGTTCTTC.

This clonotype was seen a handful of times. This chain connects TRBV19 to TRBJ1-5; 10 bases agree with TRBD1. The CDR3 covers 16 residues. V lost 2 bases, J lost 4 bases, and 5 bases stayed unmatched. The V gene's germline CDR1 is LNHDA and CDR2 SQIVND (reference sequence). The CDR3 DNA sequence: TGTGCCAGTAGTATATTATCGGACAGGGGGAATCAGCCCCAGCATTTT. Its translation is CASSILSDRGNQPQHF.